This T cell receptor (beta chain) originates from a study of cytomegalovirus exposure and HLA in healthy donors. Study in general: Some 91 million unique TCRs from HLA-typed donors were held in an early release of data.

PCR amplification relied on 60 Vbeta primers (plus 13 Jbeta primers). Produced via immunoSEQ multiplex PCR; TCRdb's table is partial and in-frame only. The data show 90,000 to 110,000 clones, 69% seen once. About this clone: Its specificity is unknown.

General observations from the study: The study dropped some indistinguishable V segments, TRBV6-2 and TRBV6-3 among them. The authors later found TCR association rates varying by HLA locus, with DRB1 most and HLA-C fewest.

Germline V CDR1 and CDR2: MNHEY, SMNVEV (reference sequence). Trimming cost V 5 bases and J 1 base; bases outside gene matches: 7. This CDR3 has 17 residues. The source is a woman in her 70s in good health and CMV-seropositive. J is TRBJ2-4 and V is TRBV27, with 11 nucleotides matching TRBD1. The source material was PBMCs. The DNA for the CDR3 is TGTGCCAGCAGTCCTAGGACAGGGGGCGAGGCCAAAAACATTCAGTACTTC. Protein sequence: CASSPRTGGEAKNIQYF.